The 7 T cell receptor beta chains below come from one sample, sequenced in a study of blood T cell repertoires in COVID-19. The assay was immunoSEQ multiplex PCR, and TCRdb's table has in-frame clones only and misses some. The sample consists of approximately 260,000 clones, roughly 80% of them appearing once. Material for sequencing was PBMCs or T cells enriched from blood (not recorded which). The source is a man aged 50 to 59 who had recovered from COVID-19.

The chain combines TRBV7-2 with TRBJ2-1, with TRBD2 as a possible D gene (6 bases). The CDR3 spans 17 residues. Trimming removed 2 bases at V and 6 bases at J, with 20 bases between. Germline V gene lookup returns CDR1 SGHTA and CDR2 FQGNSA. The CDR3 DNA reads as TGTGCCAGCAGCTTAAACCTCGGTCTAGCGACCTCCAATGAGCAGTTCTTC. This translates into CASSLNLGLATSNEQFF.

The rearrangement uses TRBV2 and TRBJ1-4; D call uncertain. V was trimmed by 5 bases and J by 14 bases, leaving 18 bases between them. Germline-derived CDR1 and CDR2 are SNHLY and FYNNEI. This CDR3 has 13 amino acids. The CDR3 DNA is TGTGCCAGCAGTCCCCCGGTCCAGGACTCCCTGTTTTTT. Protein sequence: CASSPPVQDSLFF.

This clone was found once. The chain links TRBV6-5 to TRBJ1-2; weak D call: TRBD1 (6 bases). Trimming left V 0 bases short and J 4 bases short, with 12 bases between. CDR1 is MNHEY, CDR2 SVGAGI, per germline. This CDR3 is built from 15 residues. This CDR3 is CASSYSNRAGYGYTF. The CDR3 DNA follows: TGTGCCAGCAGTTACTCGAACAGGGCGGGCTATGGCTACACCTTC.

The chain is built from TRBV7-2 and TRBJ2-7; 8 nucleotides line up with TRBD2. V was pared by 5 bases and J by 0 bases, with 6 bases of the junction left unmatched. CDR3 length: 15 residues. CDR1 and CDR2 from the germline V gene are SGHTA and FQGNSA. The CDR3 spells CASSPSGSFSYEQYF. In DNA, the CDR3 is TGTGCCAGCAGCCCAAGCGGGAGTTTCTCCTACGAGCAGTACTTC.

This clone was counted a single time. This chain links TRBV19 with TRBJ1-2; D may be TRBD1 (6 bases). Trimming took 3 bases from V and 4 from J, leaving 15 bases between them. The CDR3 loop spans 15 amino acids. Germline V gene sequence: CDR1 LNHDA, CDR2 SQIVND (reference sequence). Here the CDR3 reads CASSIGKTGRYGYTF. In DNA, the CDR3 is TGTGCCAGTAGTATTGGGAAGACAGGTCGCTATGGCTACACCTTC.

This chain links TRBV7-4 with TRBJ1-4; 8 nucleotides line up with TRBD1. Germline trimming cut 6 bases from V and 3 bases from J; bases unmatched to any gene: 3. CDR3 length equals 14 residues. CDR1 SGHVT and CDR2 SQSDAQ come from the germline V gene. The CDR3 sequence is CASRRTGPNEKLFF. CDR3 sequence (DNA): TGTGCCAGCAGGAGGACAGGGCCTAATGAAAAACTGTTTTTT. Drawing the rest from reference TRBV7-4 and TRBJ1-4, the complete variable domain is GAGVSQSPRYKVAKRGRDVALRCDSISGHVTLYWYRQTLGQGSEVLTYSQSDAQRDKSGRPSGRFSAERPERSVSTLKIQRTEQGDSAVYLCASRRTGPNEKLFFGSGTQLSVL.

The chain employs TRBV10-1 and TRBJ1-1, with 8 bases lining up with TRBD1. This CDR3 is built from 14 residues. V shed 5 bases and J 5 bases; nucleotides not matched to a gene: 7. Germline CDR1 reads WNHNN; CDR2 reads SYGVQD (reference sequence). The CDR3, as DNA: TGCGCCAGCAGTTCCGGGACAGGAGGGACTGAAGCTTTCTTT. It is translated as CASSSGTGGTEAFF.